This TCR beta chain appears in the sequencing data of a study of regulatory T cells in long-lasting Graves disease. This clonotype was seen repeatedly, ten times or more. Its antigen is still unknown. The CDR3 extends over 16 amino acids. Per germline, CDR1 MDHEN and CDR2 SYDVKM. The V end lost 4 bases, the J end lost 6 bases, and 18 bases lay between the germline ends. The study, taken as a whole, reports: Between persistent patients, about 2,500 public clonotypes were shared, exceeding the roughly 1,000 shared between new patients.

In building TCR beta libraries, iRepertoire HTBI primers were used together with Arm-PCR of CDR3 regions. TCRdb re-called the multiplex PCR reads with MiXCR, one entry per CDR3 protein. The data show roughly 300,000 distinct CDR3 sequences, 15% to 20% seen once. Documented time point: persistent/refractory GD, antithyroid drugs over 5 years with positive TRAb. Extracted RNA from PBMCs served as the source of the TCR library. Graves' disease was diagnosed by American Thyroid Association guidelines. The patient group derived from an endocrinology department in Xi'an, China. The rearrangement joins TRBV28 to TRBJ1-4, with D unresolved. Source: peripheral blood mononuclear cells (PBMCs), taken when the disease was refractory, from a patient treated with antithyroid drugs. The receptor was isolated from a female donor with Graves disease. The CDR3 loop reads CASSSEVAEEYEKLFF. As DNA, the CDR3 is TGTGCCAGCAGTTCGGAGGTGGCAGAAGAATATGAAAAACTGTTTTTT.